Listed below are T cell receptor beta chains from one sample, sequenced in a study of blood T cell repertoires in COVID-19. TCRdb's table, derived via immunoSEQ multiplex PCR, lists solely in-frame clones and lacks some. Here the sample spans nearly 250,000 clones, roughly 83% being singletons. Sequenced: peripheral blood. Receptors were obtained from an elderly woman with COVID-19, enrolled during active disease. Each CDR3 is given with its conserved first and last residue. The D gene is left open where the match is weak.

j_call,d_call,v_call,cdr3_aa,cdr3_nt
TRBJ1-5,TRBD1,TRBV2,CASSTPRTGGNQPQHF,TGTGCCAGCAGTACGCCACGTACAGGGGGCAATCAGCCCCAGCATTTT
TRBJ1-6,.,TRBV28,CASSLFTPGIRPLHF,TGTGCCAGCAGTTTATTCACTCCAGGGATTCGGCCCCTCCACTTT
TRBJ2-3,.,TRBV7-2,CASSLRPSGTDTQYF,TGTGCCAGCAGCTTAAGACCGAGCGGTACAGATACGCAGTATTTT
TRBJ2-5,TRBD2,TRBV6-6,CASSRSSGGQETQYF,TGTGCCAGCAGTCGATCTAGCGGGGGCCAAGAGACCCAGTACTTC
TRBJ2-1,TRBD1,TRBV27,CASSFPGTGGNNEQFF,TGTGCCAGCAGTTTCCCCGGGACAGGGGGAAACAATGAGCAGTTCTTC
TRBJ1-2,.,TRBV24-1,CATSGRTNGHYGYTF,TGTGCCACCAGTGGAAGGACAAATGGTCACTATGGCTACACCTTC
TRBJ1-1,TRBD1,TRBV27,CASKTRQGRGGEAFF,TGTGCCAGCAAGACACGACAGGGTCGGGGGGGTGAAGCTTTCTTT
TRBJ1-5,TRBD1,TRBV10-3,CAISPGQGGNQPQHF,TGTGCCATCAGTCCGGGACAGGGAGGCAATCAGCCCCAGCATTTT
TRBJ2-5,TRBD2,TRBV7-2,CASSLAPGGTETQYF,TGTGCCAGCAGCTTAGCGCCCGGGGGGACAGAGACCCAGTACTTC
TRBJ2-2,.,TRBV6-5,CAITGTQNTGELFF,TGTGCCATTACCGGGACACAGAACACCGGGGAGCTGTTTTTT
TRBJ1-1,.,TRBV4-2,CASSQDATLNTEAFF,TGTGCCAGCAGCCAAGATGCGACTTTGAACACTGAAGCTTTCTTT
TRBJ1-6,TRBD1,TRBV18,CASSPSIQGPLGSPLHF,TGTGCCAGCTCACCATCAATACAGGGGCCTTTGGGGTCACCCCTCCACTTT
TRBJ1-5,.,TRBV19,CASSAGPAGNQPQHF,TGTGCCAGTAGTGCGGGTCCTGCGGGGAATCAGCCCCAGCATTTT
TRBJ1-5,TRBD1,TRBV7-9,CASSRGQSNSNQPQHF,TGTGCCAGCAGCCGGGGACAGAGCAATAGCAATCAGCCCCAGCATTTT